This T cell receptor (beta chain) comes out of a study of shared clonotypes between healthy human individuals. Study at large: CD8 memory received one plate per donor, CD8 naive two, CD4 memory three and CD4 naive three.

The table came from immunoSEQ multiplex PCR; TCRdb's copy has only in-frame clones and leaves some out. The sample carries roughly 650,000 clones, roughly 97% recorded once. Germline V CDR1 and CDR2: MDHEN, SYDVKM. CDR3 length: 13 amino acids. Trimming took 3 bases from V and 4 from J, leaving 9 bases between them. About this clone itself: The identical CDR3 is also encoded by other nucleotide sequences in the sample.

Sequenced material: naive CD4+ T cells sorted from blood. Subset denoted: CD45RA+ positively selected. The TCR sequence derives from a woman in her 30s in good health. The chain is built from TRBV28 and TRBJ1-2; TRBD1 might be the D (5 bases). Written as DNA, the CDR3 is TGTGCCAGCAGTTTCGGGGGGGGCTATGGCTACACCTTC. Translation: CASSFGGGYGYTF.